A single sample is the source of the 6 T cell receptor beta chains below, sequenced in a study of metastatic and nonmetastatic thyroid tumors. TCRdb reanalyzed the PCR reads via MiXCR. The sample lists 35,000 to 45,000 clones, less than 25% seen once, with roughly 15% in the top ten. Each patient came to thyroid surgery without any prior treatment (of any kind). Material: blood. These receptors were obtained from a female donor with papillary thyroid cancer or a benign thyroid nodule (not recorded which). Some clones in this sample may be carry-over from other donors' samples.

The rearrangement joins TRBV6-1 to TRBJ1-2; D might be TRBD1 (6 bases). The germline V gene has CDR1 MNHNS and CDR2 SASEGT. Trimming removed 7 bases at V and 7 bases at J, with 19 bases between. This CDR3 is built from 14 residues. As DNA, the CDR3 is TGTGCCAGCACCCCCGGCAGGGGTTCACGTGGCTACACCTTC. It yields the protein CASTPGRGSRGYTF.

This clone was counted only a few times. The rearrangement links TRBV2 to TRBJ2-3; D might be TRBD1 (5 bases). Germline V gives CDR1 SNHLY, CDR2 FYNNEI. The CDR3 is 14 amino acids. Deletions cut 5 bases from V and 5 bases from J, with 14 bases between. CDR3 DNA: TGTGCCAGCAGTTCTAGGGGCCGCGGAGATACGCAGTATTTT. This gives the protein CASSSRGRGDTQYF.

This clone came up many times. This rearrangement joins TRBV14 to TRBJ2-1; D is undetermined. Germline V lookup: CDR1 SGHDN, CDR2 FVKESK. There are 12 residues in the CDR3. V was trimmed by 1 base and J by 6 bases, leaving 4 bases between them. DNA of the CDR3: TGTGCCAGCAGCCAAGGTGTCAATGAGCAGTTCTTC. Translated: CASSQGVNEQFF.

This sequence joins TRBV6-1 and TRBJ1-1; 11 bases map to TRBD1. The ends lost 6 bases at V and 3 bases at J; junction bases unmatched: 6. Germline CDR1 MNHNS, CDR2 SASEGT. The CDR3 runs to 15 residues. CDR3 sequence (DNA): TGTGCCAGCAGAGGACAGGGGGCGGGGGACACTGAAGCTTTCTTT. Translation gives CASRGQGAGDTEAFF.

This clone occurred many times. The sample contains more than one DNA sequence encoding this CDR3. The chain uses TRBV7-6 and TRBJ2-5, with D perhaps assigned TRBD1 or TRBD2 (6 bases each). CDR3 length: 14 amino acids. V lost 0 bases, J lost 5 bases, and 10 bases lay in between. Germline assignment: CDR1 SGHVS and CDR2 FNYEAQ. The CDR3 DNA follows: TGTGCCAGCAGCTTAGCGGGGGGCGGGGAGACCCAGTACTTC. This sequence encodes CASSLAGGGETQYF.

The V gene is TRBV5-5, the J gene TRBJ2-1; TRBD1 is a possible D gene (5 bases). The CDR3 extends over 15 amino acids. V dropped 1 base and J dropped 1 base, with 9 bases sitting between them. Germline CDR1 is SGHKS and CDR2 is YYEKEE (reference sequence). For the CDR3, the DNA is TGTGCCAGCAGCTTGATAGCAGGGTCCTACAATGAGCAGTTCTTC. This codes for CASSLIAGSYNEQFF.